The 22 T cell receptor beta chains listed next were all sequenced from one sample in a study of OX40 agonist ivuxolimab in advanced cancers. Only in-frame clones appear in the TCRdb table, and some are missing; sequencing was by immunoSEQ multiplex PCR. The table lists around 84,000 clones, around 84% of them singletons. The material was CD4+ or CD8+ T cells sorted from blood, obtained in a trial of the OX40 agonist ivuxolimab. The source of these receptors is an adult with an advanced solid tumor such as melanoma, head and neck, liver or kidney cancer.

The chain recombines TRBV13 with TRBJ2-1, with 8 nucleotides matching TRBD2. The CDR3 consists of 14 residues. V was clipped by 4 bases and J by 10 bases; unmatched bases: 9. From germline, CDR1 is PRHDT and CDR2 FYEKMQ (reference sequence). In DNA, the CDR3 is TGTGCCAGCAGCTCTCCGGGACTAGTAAGCGAGCAGTTCTTC. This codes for CASSSPGLVSEQFF.

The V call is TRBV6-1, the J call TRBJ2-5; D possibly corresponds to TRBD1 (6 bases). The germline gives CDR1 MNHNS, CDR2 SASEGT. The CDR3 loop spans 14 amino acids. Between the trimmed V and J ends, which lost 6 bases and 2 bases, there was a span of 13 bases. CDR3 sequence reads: CASRPGTSQETQYF. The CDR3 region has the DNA TGTGCCAGCAGGCCCGGGACATCACAAGAGACCCAGTACTTC.

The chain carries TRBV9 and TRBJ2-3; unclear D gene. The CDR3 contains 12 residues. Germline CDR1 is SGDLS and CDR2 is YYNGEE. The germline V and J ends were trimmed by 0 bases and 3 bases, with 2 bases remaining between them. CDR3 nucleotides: TGTGCCAGCAGCGTAGCTACAGATACGCAGTATTTT. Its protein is CASSVATDTQYF.

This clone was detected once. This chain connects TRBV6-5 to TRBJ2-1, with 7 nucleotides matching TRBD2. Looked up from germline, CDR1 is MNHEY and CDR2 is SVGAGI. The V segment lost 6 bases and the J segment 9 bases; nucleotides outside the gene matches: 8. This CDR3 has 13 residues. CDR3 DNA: TGTGCCAGCAGCCTCAAGCGGGAAGGTGAGCAGTTCTTC. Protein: CASSLKREGEQFF.

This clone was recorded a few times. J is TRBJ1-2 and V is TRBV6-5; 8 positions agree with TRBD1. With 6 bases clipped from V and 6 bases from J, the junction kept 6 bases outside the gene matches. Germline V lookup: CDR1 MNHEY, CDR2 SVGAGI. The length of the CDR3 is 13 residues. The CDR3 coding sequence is TGTGCCAGCAGAACACCGGGACAGGATGGCTACACCTTC. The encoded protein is CASRTPGQDGYTF.

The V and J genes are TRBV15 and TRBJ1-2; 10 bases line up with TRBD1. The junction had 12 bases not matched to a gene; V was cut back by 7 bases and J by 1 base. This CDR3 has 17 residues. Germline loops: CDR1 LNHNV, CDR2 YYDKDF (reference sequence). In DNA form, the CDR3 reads TGTGCCACCACCCGGGGGGGACAGGGGCACCTTAACTATGGCTACACCTTC. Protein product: CATTRGGQGHLNYGYTF.

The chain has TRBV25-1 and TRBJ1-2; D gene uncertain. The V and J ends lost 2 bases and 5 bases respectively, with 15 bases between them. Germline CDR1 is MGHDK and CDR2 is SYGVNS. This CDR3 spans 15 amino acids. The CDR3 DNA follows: TGTGCCAGCAGTGAAGGAAACACTCGATTATATGGCTACACCTTC. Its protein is CASSEGNTRLYGYTF.

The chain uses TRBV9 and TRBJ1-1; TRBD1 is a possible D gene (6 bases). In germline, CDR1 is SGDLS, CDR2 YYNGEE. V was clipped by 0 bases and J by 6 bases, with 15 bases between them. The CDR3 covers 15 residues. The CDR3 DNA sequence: TGTGCCAGCAGCGTAGACTACAGGGCGGAGTCTGAAGCTTTCTTT. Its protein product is CASSVDYRAESEAFF.

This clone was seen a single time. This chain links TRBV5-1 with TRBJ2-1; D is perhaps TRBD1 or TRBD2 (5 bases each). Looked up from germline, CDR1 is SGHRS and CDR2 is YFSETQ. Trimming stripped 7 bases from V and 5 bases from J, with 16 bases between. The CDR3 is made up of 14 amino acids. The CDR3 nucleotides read TGCGCCAGCCGGTACCGGGACGGCGACAATGAGCAGTTCTTC. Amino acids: CASRYRDGDNEQFF.

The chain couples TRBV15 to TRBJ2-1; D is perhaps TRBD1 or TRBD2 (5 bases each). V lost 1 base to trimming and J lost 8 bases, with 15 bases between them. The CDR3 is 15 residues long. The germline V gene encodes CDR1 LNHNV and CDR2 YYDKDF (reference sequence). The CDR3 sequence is CATSRGGARVHEQFF. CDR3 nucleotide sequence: TGTGCCACCAGCAGAGGAGGGGCCAGGGTCCATGAGCAGTTCTTC.

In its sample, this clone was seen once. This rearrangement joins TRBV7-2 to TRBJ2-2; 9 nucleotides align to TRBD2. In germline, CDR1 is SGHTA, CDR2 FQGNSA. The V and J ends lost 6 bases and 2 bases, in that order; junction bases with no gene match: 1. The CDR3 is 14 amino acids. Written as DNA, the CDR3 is TGTGCCAGCAGAGCGGGAGGAAACACCGGGGAGCTGTTTTTT. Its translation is CASRAGGNTGELFF.

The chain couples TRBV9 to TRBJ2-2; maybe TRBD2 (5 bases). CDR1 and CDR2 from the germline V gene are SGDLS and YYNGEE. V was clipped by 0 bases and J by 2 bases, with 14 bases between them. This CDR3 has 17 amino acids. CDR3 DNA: TGTGCCAGCAGCGTAGCTCCAGGTAGCGTTAACACCGGGGAGCTGTTTTTT. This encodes CASSVAPGSVNTGELFF.

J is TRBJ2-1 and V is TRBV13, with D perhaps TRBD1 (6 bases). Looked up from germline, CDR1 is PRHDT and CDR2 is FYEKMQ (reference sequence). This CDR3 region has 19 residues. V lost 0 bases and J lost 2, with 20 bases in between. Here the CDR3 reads CASSLGSFIGGETYNEQFF. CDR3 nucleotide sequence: TGTGCCAGCAGCTTAGGTTCGTTTATAGGGGGTGAAACCTACAATGAGCAGTTCTTC.

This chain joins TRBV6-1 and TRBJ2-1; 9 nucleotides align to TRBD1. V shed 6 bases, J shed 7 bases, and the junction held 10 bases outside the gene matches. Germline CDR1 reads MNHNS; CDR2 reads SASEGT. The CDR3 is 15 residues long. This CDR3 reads CASRTGGTGRNEQFF. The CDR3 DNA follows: TGTGCCAGCAGGACAGGAGGGACAGGGAGGAATGAGCAGTTCTTC.

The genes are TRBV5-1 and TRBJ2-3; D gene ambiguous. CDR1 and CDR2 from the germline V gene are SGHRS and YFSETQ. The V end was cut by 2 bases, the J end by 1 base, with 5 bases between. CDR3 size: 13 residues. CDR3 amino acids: CASSFQGTDTQYF. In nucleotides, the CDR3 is TGCGCCAGCAGCTTCCAGGGCACAGATACGCAGTATTTT.

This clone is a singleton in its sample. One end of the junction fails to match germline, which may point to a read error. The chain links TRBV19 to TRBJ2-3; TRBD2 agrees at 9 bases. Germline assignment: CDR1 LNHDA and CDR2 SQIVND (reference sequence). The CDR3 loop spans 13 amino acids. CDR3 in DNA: TGTGCCAGTAGTGGGACTAGCAGAGATACGCAGTATTTT. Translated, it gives CASSGTSRDTQYF.

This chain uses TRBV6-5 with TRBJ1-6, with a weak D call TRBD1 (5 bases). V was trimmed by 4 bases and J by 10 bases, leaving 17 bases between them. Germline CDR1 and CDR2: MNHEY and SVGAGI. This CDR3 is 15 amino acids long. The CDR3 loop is CASSLVGVEGSPLHF. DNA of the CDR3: TGTGCCAGCAGTTTAGTAGGGGTAGAAGGGTCACCCCTCCACTTT.

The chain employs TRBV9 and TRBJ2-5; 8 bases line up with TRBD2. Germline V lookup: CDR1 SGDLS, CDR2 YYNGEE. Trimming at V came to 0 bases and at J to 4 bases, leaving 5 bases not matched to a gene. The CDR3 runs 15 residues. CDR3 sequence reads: CASSVGAGVGETQYF. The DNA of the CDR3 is TGTGCCAGCAGCGTAGGAGCGGGAGTGGGAGAGACCCAGTACTTC. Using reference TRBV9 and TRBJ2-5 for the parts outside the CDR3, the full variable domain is DSGVTQTPKHLITATGQRVTLRCSPRSGDLSVYWYQQSLDQGLQFLIQYYNGEERAKGNILERFSAQQFPDLHSELNLSSLELGDSALYFCASSVGAGVGETQYFGPGTRLLVL.

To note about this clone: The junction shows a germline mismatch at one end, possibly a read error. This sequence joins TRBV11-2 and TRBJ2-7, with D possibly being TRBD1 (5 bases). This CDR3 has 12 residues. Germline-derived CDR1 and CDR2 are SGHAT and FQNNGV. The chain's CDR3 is CASSPDSYGQYF. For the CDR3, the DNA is TGTGCCAGCAGCCCCGACAGCTACGGGCAGTACTTC.

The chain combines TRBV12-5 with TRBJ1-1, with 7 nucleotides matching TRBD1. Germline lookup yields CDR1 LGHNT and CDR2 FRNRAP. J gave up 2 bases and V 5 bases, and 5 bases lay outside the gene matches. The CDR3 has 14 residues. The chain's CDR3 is CASGDRVPNTEAFF. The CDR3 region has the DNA TGTGCTAGTGGTGACAGGGTCCCCAACACTGAAGCTTTCTTT.

CDR3: CASSIVTVLPLAFF. CDR3 in DNA: TGTGCCAGTAGTATAGTGACAGTCCTCCCTTTGGCTTTCTTT. The chain carries TRBV19 and TRBJ1-1; D is perhaps TRBD1 (5 bases). This CDR3 region has 14 residues. Germline V CDR1 and CDR2: LNHDA, SQIVND (reference sequence). V lost 1 base, J lost 11 bases, and 17 bases lay in between.

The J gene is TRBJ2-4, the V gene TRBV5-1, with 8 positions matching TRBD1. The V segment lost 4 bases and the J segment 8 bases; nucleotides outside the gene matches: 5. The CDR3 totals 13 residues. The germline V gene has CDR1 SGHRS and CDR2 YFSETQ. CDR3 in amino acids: CASSLQGADIQYF. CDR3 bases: TGCGCCAGCAGCCTCCAGGGGGCGGACATTCAGTACTTC.